This T cell receptor (beta chain) was identified during a study of cytomegalovirus exposure and HLA in healthy donors. Study at large: A prior study identified just under 120 million unique TCR beta sequences from some 200 million T cells.

Primers for the PCR totalled 60 Vbeta and 13 Jbeta. This table comes from immunoSEQ multiplex PCR, and its TCRdb copy is limited to in-frame clones, with some not included. The top ten clones hold around 0.86% of a sample with 110,000 or so clones, approximately 16% of them seen once. The CDR3 is made up of 18 amino acids. The junction had 14 bases not matched to a gene; V was cut back by 3 bases and J by 5 bases. CDR1 and CDR2 from the germline V gene are SGHDT and YYEEEE. This clone was found a few times. Its target is not known. Overall study results and limits: Exclusion applied to some V segments, including TRBV6-2 and TRBV6-3, as they were indistinguishable.

This chain connects TRBV5-6 to TRBJ1-2; 12 bases are shared with TRBD1. This TCR derives from a female donor in good health and CMV-seronegative. The sequenced sample was PBMCs. CDR3 in amino acids: CASSSLRDRGQNGYGYTF. As DNA, the CDR3 is TGTGCCAGCAGCTCCCTCCGGGACAGGGGGCAAAATGGATATGGCTACACCTTC.